The 20 T cell receptor beta chains below all came from one sample that was sequenced in a study of T cells in Graves' hyperthyroidism and ophthalmopathy. Researchers took RNA transcripts and amplified the TCR beta CDR3 regions from them. The primer set for the first-round RT-PCR of the TCR CDR3 was HTBI. One entry per CDR3 protein, called by TCRdb with MiXCR from the multiplex PCR reads. The sample gives about 640,000 distinct CDR3 sequences, less than 25% of which show up once; around a third is in the top ten. The specimen was blood. The receptors stem from a man aged 25 to 40 with Graves' ophthalmopathy.

The chain has TRBV20-1 and TRBJ1-1; unclear D gene. The V end was cut by 2 bases, the J end by 1 base, with 14 bases between. This CDR3 has 15 amino acids. Germline V lookup: CDR1 DFQATT, CDR2 SNEGSKA (reference sequence). The CDR3: CSARPHDMANTEAFF. As DNA, the CDR3 is TGCAGTGCTAGACCCCATGACATGGCGAACACTGAAGCTTTCTTT.

The chain joins TRBV27 to TRBJ2-3; 8 nucleotides match TRBD2. This CDR3 comprises 15 residues. Trimming removed 5 bases from V and 0 bases from J; junction bases left unmatched: 4. From germline, CDR1 is MNHEY and CDR2 SMNVEV (reference sequence). CDR3 DNA sequence: TGTGCCAGCAGTCTTAGCGGGGACAGCACAGATACGCAGTATTTT. It specifies CASSLSGDSTDTQYF.

This clonotype was recorded many times. The chain recombines TRBV30 with TRBJ2-1; 12 bases match TRBD2. Germline V CDR1 and CDR2: GTSNPN, SVGIG (reference sequence). The V gene end was trimmed by 1 base and the J gene end by 7 bases; junction bases not matched to a gene: 11. The CDR3 runs to 17 residues. In DNA form, the CDR3 reads TGTGCCTGGAGTGAAACTAGCGGGAGGCTGACATGGAATGAGCAGTTCTTC. Translated, it gives CAWSETSGRLTWNEQFF. The full variable domain, completed using reference TRBV30 and TRBJ2-1, is SQTIHQWPATLVQPVGSPLSLECTVEGTSNPNLYWYRQAAGRGLQLLFYSVGIGQISSEVPQNLSASRPQDRQFILSSKKLLLSDSGFYLCAWSETSGRLTWNEQFFGPGTRLTVL.

As concerns this clonotype: Germline is not matched at one junction end, which may reflect a read error. The J gene is TRBJ2-7, the V gene TRBV28; TRBD2 matches 7 bases. In germline, CDR1 is MDHEN, CDR2 SYDVKM. The length of the CDR3 is 15 residues. Here the CDR3 reads CASSYGLERSYEQCF. The CDR3 bases are TGTGCCAGCAGTTACGGACTAGAACGGTCCTACGAGCAGTGCTTC.

The chain's CDR3 is CASSLFPPLLGGGNQVGAQYF. The DNA of the CDR3 is TGTGCCAGCAGTTTATTCCCCCCTTTATTGGGGGGAGGCAATCAAGTAGGGGCCCAGTACTTC. The rearrangement joins TRBV27 to TRBJ2-5; the D gene is possibly TRBD2 (6 bases). Germline-derived CDR1 and CDR2 are MNHEY and SMNVEV (reference sequence). The CDR3 is made up of 21 amino acids. Trimming took 1 base from V and 9 from J, leaving 36 bases between them.

This clonotype was observed a handful of times. The chain carries TRBV5-6 and TRBJ2-6, with TRBD1 matching 7 bases. The V and J ends lost 0 bases and 2 bases, in that order; junction bases with no gene match: 5. The CDR3 length is 17 residues. Germline CDR1 is SGHDT and CDR2 is YYEEEE. The CDR3 spells CASSLVTGVAGANVLTF. As DNA, the CDR3 is TGTGCCAGCAGCTTGGTTACAGGGGTCGCTGGGGCCAACGTCCTGACTTTC.

V gene TRBV12-3 or TRBV12-4 combines with J gene TRBJ2-3; 8 positions agree with TRBD2. The CDR3 loop spans 17 amino acids. The V gene end was trimmed by 4 bases and the J gene end by 6 bases; junction bases not matched to a gene: 15. The CDR3, as DNA: TGTGCCAGCAGTTCCCCGGGAGGGCCCAGGAAAATGGATACGCAGTATTTT. This translates into CASSSPGGPRKMDTQYF.

This clonotype was observed at least ten times. This chain uses TRBV6-2 or TRBV6-3 with TRBJ1-5; D gene unclear. Between the trimmed V and J ends, which lost 6 bases and 0 bases, there was a span of 15 bases. The germline CDR1 and CDR2 sequences are MNHEY and SVGEGT. CDR3 length equals 16 residues. The CDR3 sequence is CASSLWLGDSNQPQHF. The CDR3 DNA reads TGTGCCAGCAGCCTATGGTTAGGAGATAGCAATCAGCCCCAGCATTTT.

This chain connects TRBV2 to TRBJ2-2; no clear D gene. The CDR3 is made up of 14 amino acids. V shed 7 bases and J shed 0 bases, with 9 bases lying between them. Germline-derived CDR1 and CDR2 are SNHLY and FYNNEI. CDR3 region: CASTQGPNTGELFF. CDR3 nucleotide sequence: TGTGCCAGCACACAAGGTCCGAACACCGGGGAGCTGTTTTTT.

The J gene is TRBJ2-1, the V gene TRBV7-2; D is uncertain. There are 12 residues in the CDR3. In germline, CDR1 is SGHTA, CDR2 FQGNSA. Trimming cost V 5 bases and J 6 bases, with 8 bases left between them. The CDR3 loop reads CASSPVSNEQFF. The CDR3 DNA sequence: TGTGCCAGCAGCCCCGTGAGCAATGAGCAGTTCTTC.

V gene TRBV7-9 combines with J gene TRBJ2-5, with D perhaps being TRBD1 or TRBD2 (6 bases each). Trimming left V 5 bases short and J 5 bases short, with 15 bases between. The CDR3 spans 14 residues. Germline CDR1 is SEHNR and CDR2 is FQNEAQ (reference sequence). DNA of the CDR3: TGTGCCAGCAGCCTAGGGGGGACGGCCGAGACCCAGTACTTC. Translation: CASSLGGTAETQYF.

This clonotype was detected many times. The chain recombines TRBV7-9 with TRBJ1-1; weak D call: TRBD1 (5 bases). CDR3 length: 13 residues. V was pared by 6 bases and J by 6 bases, with 14 bases between. Germline V gene sequence: CDR1 SEHNR, CDR2 FQNEAQ (reference sequence). This CDR3 is CASRHIGDPEAFF. CDR3 DNA sequence: TGTGCCAGCAGGCACATAGGGGACCCTGAAGCTTTCTTT. Complete variable domain (other parts from reference TRBV7-9 and TRBJ1-1): DTGVSQNPRHKITKRGQNVTFRCDPISEHNRLYWYRQTLGQGPEFLTYFQNEAQLEKSRLLSDRFSAERPKGSFSTLEIQRTEQGDSAMYLCASRHIGDPEAFFGQGTRLTVV.

This clonotype came up a few times. The rearrangement joins TRBV2 to TRBJ2-7, with TRBD1 matching 7 bases. CDR1 and CDR2 (germline): SNHLY, FYNNEI. Germline trimming cut 6 bases from V and 6 bases from J; bases unmatched to any gene: 5. The CDR3 covers 12 residues. This CDR3 is CASRKGAREQYF. As DNA, the CDR3 is TGTGCCAGCAGGAAGGGGGCGCGCGAGCAGTACTTC.

The J gene is TRBJ1-2, the V gene TRBV18, with TRBD1 matching 12 bases. Germline V gives CDR1 KGHSH, CDR2 LQKENI. The CDR3 consists of 16 residues. The trim removed 3 bases at V and 6 bases at J, leaving 8 bases unmatched. The CDR3 DNA sequence: TGTGCCAGCTCACCGTCCGGGACAGGGGGCGATGATGGCTACACCTTC. The encoded protein is CASSPSGTGGDDGYTF.

This clonotype was detected only once. The chain's CDR3 is CAISGQGYGYTF. The DNA of the CDR3 is TGTGCCATCAGTGGACAGGGGTATGGCTACACCTTC. This chain uses TRBV10-3 with TRBJ1-2, with 8 bases matching TRBD1. Germline V gene sequence: CDR1 ENHRY, CDR2 SYGVKD. The V and J ends lost 4 bases and 5 bases, in that order; junction bases with no gene match: 0. The CDR3 has 12 residues.

The V gene is TRBV7-6, the J gene TRBJ1-2; weak D call: TRBD1 (6 bases). With 6 bases removed from V and 4 bases from J, the gap between germline ends came to 15 bases. The germline gives CDR1 SGHVS, CDR2 FNYEAQ. This CDR3 comprises 14 residues. CDR3 nucleotide sequence: TGTGCCAGCAGGGAGGGGGGGATCAGCTATGGCTACACCTTC. This sequence encodes CASREGGISYGYTF.

This clonotype was observed many times. The chain has TRBV7-9 and TRBJ2-1; 7 nucleotides agree with TRBD2. Per germline, CDR1 SEHNR and CDR2 FQNEAQ (reference sequence). The length of the CDR3 is 14 residues. With 11 bases clipped from V and 4 bases from J, the junction kept 11 bases outside the gene matches. CDR3 in DNA: TGTGCCTACATCGAAAGGGAGGGTTACAATGAGCAGTTCTTC. Translated: CAYIEREGYNEQFF.

This chain joins TRBV10-3 and TRBJ2-3; 7 nucleotides line up with TRBD2. CDR1 is ENHRY and CDR2 is SYGVKD in the germline V gene. This CDR3 has 15 residues. V was clipped by 5 bases and J by 0 bases; unmatched bases: 5. This chain's CDR3 is CAISLREASTDTQYF. CDR3 nucleotides: TGTGCCATCAGTCTTCGGGAGGCTAGCACAGATACGCAGTATTTT.

The rearrangement joins TRBV4-2 to TRBJ2-5; 14 bases align to TRBD2. Germline trimming cut 0 bases from V and 2 bases from J; bases unmatched to any gene: 2. The CDR3 runs to 17 residues. Germline lookup yields CDR1 LGHNA and CDR2 YNFKEQ. The CDR3 DNA reads as TGTGCCAGCAGCCAAGATGGACTAGCGGGAGGACAAGAGACCCAGTACTTC. It codes for CASSQDGLAGGQETQYF.

This clonotype showed up just a few times. V is TRBV5-1 and J is TRBJ2-7; a possible D gene is TRBD1 (6 bases). V was shortened by 1 base and J by 4 bases, with 12 bases between the two germline ends. The germline gives CDR1 SGHRS, CDR2 YFSETQ. The CDR3 loop spans 14 amino acids. The CDR3 loop reads CASSLMGAPYEQYF. CDR3 DNA: TGCGCCAGCAGCTTGATGGGGGCCCCATACGAGCAGTACTTC.